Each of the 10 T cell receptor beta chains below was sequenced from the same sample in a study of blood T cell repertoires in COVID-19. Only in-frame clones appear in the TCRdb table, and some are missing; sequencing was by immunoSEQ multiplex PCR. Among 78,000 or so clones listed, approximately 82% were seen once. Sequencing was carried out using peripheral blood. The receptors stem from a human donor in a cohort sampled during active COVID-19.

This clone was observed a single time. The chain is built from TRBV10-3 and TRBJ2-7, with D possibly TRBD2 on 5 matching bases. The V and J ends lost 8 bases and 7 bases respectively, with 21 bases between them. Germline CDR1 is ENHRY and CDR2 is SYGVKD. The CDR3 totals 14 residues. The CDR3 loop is CAIRSDRESWEQYF. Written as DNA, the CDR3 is TGTGCCATCCGGTCGGATAGGGAGTCTTGGGAGCAGTACTTC.

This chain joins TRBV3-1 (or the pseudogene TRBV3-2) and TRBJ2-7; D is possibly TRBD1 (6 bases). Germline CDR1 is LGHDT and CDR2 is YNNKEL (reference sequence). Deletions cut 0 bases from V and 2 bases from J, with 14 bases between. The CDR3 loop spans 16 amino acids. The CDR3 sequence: CASSQDGTPRTYEQYF. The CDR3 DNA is TGTGCCAGCAGCCAAGATGGGACACCGAGAACCTACGAGCAGTACTTC.

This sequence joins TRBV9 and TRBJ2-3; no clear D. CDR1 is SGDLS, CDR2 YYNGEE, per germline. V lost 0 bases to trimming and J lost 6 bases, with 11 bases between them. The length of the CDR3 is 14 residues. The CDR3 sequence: CASSVESGFDTQYF. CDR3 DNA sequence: TGTGCCAGCAGCGTAGAATCTGGCTTCGATACGCAGTATTTT.

DNA of the CDR3: TGTGCCAGCCCTTACCACACAGATACTTTTGAAGCTTTCTTT. It encodes CASPYHTDTFEAFF. The chain uses TRBV7-3 and TRBJ1-1, with D uncertain. The CDR3 consists of 14 residues. Deletions cut 8 bases from V and 7 bases from J, with 20 bases between. CDR1 and CDR2 (germline): SGHTA, FQGTGA.

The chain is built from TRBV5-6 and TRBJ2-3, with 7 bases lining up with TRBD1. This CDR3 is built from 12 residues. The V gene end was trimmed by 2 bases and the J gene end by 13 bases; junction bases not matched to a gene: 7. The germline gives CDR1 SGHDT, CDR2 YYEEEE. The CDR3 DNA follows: TGTGCCAGCAGCTTTATCGACAGGGCAGAGTATTTT. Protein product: CASSFIDRAEYF.

The CDR3 bases are TGTGCCAGCAGCTTAGCACTGATAAACACTGAAGCTTTCTTT. Translating gives CASSLALINTEAFF. The chain uses TRBV11-2 and TRBJ1-1; D remains ambiguous. Germline V lookup: CDR1 SGHAT, CDR2 FQNNGV. The CDR3 totals 14 residues. Trimming removed 1 base at V and 2 bases at J, with 8 bases between.

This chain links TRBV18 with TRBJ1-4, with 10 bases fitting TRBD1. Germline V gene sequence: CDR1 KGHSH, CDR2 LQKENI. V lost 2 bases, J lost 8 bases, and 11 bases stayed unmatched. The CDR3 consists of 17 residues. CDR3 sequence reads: CASSPRGTGVSGEKLFF. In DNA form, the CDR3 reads TGTGCCAGCTCACCAAGAGGGACAGGGGTATCCGGGGAAAAACTGTTTTTT.

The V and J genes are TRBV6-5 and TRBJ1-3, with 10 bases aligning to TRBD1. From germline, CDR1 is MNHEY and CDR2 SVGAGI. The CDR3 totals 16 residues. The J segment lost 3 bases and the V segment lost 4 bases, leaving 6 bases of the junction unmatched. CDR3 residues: CASSFGQGEGGNTIYF. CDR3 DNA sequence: TGTGCCAGCAGTTTCGGACAGGGGGAGGGTGGAAACACCATATATTTT.

CDR3 in amino acids: CASSFTGPYEQYF. In DNA, the CDR3 is TGTGCCAGCAGTTTTACAGGCCCCTACGAGCAGTACTTC. V usage is TRBV28 and J usage is TRBJ2-7; a weak D match, TRBD1 (5 bases). V shed 3 bases and J shed 2 bases, with 8 bases lying between them. The CDR3 loop spans 13 amino acids. Germline CDR1 reads MDHEN; CDR2 reads SYDVKM. The entire variable domain, with the rest obtained from reference TRBV28 and TRBJ2-7, is as follows: DVKVTQSSRYLVKRTGEKVFLECVQDMDHENMFWYRQDPGLGLRLIYFSYDVKMKEKGDIPEGYSVSREKKERFSLILESASTNQTSMYLCASSFTGPYEQYFGPGTRLTVT.

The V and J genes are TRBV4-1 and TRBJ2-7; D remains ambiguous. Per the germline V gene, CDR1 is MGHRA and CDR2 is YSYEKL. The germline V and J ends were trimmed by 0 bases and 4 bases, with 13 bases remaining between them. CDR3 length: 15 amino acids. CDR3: CASSQDQAPVYEQYF. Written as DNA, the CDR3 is TGCGCCAGCAGCCAAGATCAGGCCCCGGTGTACGAGCAGTACTTC.